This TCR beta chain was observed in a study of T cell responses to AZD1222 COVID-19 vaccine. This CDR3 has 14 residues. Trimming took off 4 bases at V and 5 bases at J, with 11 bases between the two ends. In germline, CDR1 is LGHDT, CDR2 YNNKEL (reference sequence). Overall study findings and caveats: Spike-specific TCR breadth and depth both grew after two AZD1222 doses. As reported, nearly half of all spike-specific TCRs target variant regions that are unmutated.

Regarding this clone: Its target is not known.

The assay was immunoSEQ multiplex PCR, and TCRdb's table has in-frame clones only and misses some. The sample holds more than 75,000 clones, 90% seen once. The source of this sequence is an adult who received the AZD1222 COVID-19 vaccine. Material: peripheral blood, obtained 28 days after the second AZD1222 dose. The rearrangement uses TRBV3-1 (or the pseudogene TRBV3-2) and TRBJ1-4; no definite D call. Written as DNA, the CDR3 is TGTGCCAGCAGCCCACTGATTCCAAATGAAAAACTGTTTTTT. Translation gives CASSPLIPNEKLFF.